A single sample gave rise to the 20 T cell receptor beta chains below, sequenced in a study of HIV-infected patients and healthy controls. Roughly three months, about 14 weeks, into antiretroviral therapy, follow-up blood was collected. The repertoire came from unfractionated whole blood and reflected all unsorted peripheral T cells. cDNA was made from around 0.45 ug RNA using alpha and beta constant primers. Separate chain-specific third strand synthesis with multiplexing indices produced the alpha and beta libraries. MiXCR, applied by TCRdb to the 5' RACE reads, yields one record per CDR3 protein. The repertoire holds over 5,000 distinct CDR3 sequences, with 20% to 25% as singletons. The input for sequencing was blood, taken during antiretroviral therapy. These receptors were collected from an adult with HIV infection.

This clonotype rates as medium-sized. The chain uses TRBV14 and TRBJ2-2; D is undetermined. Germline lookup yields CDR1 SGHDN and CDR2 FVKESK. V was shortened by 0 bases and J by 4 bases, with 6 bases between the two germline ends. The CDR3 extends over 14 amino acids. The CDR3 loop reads CASSQDLATGELFF. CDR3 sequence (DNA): TGTGCCAGCAGCCAAGATCTTGCCACCGGGGAGCTGTTTTTT. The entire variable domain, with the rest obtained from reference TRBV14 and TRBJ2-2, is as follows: EAGVTQFPSHSVIEKGQTVTLRCDPISGHDNLYWYRRVMGKEIKFLLHFVKESKQDESGMPNNRFLAERTGGTYSTLKVQPAELEDSGVYFCASSQDLATGELFFGEGSRLTVL.

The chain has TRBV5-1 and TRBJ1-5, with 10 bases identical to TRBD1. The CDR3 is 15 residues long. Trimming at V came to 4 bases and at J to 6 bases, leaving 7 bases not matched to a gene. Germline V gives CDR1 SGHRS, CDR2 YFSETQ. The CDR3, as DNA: TGCGCCAGCAGCCCGACAGGGGGCATGGGTCAGCCCCAGCATTTT. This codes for CASSPTGGMGQPQHF.

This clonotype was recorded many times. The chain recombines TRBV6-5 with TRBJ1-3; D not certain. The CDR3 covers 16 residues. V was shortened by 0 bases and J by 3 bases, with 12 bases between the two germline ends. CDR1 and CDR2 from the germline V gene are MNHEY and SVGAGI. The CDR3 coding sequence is TGTGCCAGCAGTTACTCCTCGGGCTTTGGTGGAAACACCATATATTTT. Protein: CASSYSSGFGGNTIYF.

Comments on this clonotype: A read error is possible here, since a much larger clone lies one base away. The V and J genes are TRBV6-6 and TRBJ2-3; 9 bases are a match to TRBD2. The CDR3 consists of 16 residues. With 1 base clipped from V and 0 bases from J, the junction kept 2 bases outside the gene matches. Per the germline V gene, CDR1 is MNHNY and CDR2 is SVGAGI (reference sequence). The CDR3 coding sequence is TGTGCCAGCAGTTACTGGGCGGGGGGGAGCACAGATACGCAGTATTTT. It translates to CASSYWAGGSTDTQYF.

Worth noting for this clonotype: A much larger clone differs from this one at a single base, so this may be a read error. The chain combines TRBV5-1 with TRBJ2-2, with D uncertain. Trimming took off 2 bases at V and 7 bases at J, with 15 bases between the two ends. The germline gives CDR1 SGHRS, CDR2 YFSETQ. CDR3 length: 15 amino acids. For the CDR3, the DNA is TGCGCCAGCAGCTTACGGGTATCGGAGCACGGGGAGCTGTTTTTT. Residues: CASSLRVSEHGELFF.

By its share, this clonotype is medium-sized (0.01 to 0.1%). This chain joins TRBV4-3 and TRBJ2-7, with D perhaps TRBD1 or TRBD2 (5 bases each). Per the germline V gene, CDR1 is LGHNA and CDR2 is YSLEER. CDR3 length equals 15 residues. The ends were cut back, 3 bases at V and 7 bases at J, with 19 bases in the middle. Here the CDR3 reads CASSHGGWDPREQYF. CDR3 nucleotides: TGCGCCAGCAGCCATGGGGGTTGGGACCCTCGGGAGCAGTACTTC.

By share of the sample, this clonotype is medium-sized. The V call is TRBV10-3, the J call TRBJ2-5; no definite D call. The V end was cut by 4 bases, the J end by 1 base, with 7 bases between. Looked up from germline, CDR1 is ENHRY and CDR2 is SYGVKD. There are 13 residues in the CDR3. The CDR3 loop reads CAISGTGQETQYF. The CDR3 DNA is TGTGCCATCAGTGGGACGGGCCAAGAGACCCAGTACTTC.

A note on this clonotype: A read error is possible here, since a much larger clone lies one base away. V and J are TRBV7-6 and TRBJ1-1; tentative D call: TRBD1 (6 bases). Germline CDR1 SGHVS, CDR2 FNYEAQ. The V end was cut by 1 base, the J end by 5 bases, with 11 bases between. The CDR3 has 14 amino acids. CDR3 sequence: CASSLVGGATEAFF. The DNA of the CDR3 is TGTGCCAGCAGCTTAGTGGGGGGGGCGACTGAAGCTTTCTTT.

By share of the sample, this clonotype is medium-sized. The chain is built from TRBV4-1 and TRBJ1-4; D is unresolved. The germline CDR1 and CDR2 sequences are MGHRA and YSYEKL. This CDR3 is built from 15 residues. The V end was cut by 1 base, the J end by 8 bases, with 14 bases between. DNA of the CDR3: TGCGCCAGCAGCCAAGTCGAGCCTTGGCTGGAAAAACTGTTTTTT. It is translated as CASSQVEPWLEKLFF.

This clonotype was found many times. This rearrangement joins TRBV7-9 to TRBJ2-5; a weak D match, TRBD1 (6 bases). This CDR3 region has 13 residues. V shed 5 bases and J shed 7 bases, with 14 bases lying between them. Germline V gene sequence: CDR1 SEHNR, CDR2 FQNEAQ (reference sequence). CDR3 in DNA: TGTGCCAGCAGCCCCCTCTTAGGGGGGACCCAGTACTTC. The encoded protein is CASSPLLGGTQYF.

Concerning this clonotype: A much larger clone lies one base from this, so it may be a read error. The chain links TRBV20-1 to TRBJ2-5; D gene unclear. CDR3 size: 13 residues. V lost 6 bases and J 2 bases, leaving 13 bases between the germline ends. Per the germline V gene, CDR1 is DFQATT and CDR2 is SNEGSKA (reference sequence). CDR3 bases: TGCAGTGCCCCACACGGAATTCAAGAGACCCAGTACTTC. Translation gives CSAPHGIQETQYF.

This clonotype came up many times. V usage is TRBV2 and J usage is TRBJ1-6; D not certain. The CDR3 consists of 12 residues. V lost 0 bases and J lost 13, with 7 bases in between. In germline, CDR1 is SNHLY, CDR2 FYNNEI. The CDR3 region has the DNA TGTGCCAGCAGTGAAGCCGGCGGGCCCCTCCACTTT. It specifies CASSEAGGPLHF.

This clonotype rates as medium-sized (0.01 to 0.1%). For the CDR3, the DNA is TGTGCCAGCAGCCAACCTCTTGCCAATGAGCAGTTCTTC. Encoded protein: CASSQPLANEQFF. This sequence joins TRBV4-2 and TRBJ2-1, with unresolved D. CDR3 length: 13 amino acids. Per the germline V gene, CDR1 is LGHNA and CDR2 is YNFKEQ. Trimming left V 2 bases short and J 6 bases short, with 8 bases between.

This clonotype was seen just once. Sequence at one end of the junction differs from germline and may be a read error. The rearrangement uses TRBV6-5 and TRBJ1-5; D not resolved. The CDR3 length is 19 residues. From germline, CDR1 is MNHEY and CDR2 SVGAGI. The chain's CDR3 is CASIQSTLWVRQSNHPQHF. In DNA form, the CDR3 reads TGTGCCAGCATCCAATCGACGCTTTGGGTACGTCAGAGCAATCATCCCCAGCATTTT.

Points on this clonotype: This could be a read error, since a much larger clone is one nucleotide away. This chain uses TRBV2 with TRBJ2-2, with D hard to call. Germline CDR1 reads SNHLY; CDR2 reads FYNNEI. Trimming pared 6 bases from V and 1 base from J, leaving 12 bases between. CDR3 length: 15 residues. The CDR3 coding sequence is TGTGCCAGCAGGATCAGAAAGATGAACACCGGGGAGCTGTTTTTT. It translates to CASRIRKMNTGELFF.

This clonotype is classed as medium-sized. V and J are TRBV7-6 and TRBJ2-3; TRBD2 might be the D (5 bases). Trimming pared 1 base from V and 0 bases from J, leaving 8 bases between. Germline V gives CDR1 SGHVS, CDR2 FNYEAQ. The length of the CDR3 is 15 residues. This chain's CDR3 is CASSLGESSTDTQYF. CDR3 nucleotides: TGTGCCAGCAGCTTAGGGGAGTCGAGCACAGATACGCAGTATTTT.

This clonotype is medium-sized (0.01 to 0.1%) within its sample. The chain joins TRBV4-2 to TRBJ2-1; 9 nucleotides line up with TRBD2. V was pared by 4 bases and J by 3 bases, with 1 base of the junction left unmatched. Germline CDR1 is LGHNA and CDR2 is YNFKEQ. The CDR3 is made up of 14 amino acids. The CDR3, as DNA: TGTGCCAGCAGCCCTAGCGGGGACTACAATGAGCAGTTCTTC. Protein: CASSPSGDYNEQFF.

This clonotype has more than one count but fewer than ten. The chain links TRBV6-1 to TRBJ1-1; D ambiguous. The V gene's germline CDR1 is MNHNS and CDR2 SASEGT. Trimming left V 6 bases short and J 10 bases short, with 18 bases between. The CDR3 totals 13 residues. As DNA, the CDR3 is TGTGCCAGCAGCAACCGTCACCTGGAGGGAGCTTTCTTT. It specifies CASSNRHLEGAFF.

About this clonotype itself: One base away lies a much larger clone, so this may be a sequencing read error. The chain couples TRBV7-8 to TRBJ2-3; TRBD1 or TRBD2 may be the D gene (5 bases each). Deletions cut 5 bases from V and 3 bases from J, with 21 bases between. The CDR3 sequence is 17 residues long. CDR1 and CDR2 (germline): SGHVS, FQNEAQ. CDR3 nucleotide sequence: TGTGCCAGCAGCCCCACCCCGGGAAGGGGTCGGACAGATACGCAGTATTTT. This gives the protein CASSPTPGRGRTDTQYF. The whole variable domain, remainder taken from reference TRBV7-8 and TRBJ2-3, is GAGVSQSPRYKVAKRGQDVALRCDPISGHVSLFWYQQALGQGPEFLTYFQNEAQLDKSGLPSDRFFAERPEGSVSTLKIQRTQQEDSAVYLCASSPTPGRGRTDTQYFGPGTRLTVL.

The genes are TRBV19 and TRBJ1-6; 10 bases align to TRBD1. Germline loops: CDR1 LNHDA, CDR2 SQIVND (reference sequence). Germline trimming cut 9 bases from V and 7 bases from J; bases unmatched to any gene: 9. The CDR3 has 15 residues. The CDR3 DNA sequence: TGTGCCAGCCGTGGACAGGGGGAGCGGAATTCACCCCTCCACTTT. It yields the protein CASRGQGERNSPLHF.